This is a list of T cell receptor beta chains from one sample in a study of T cell responses to AZD1222 COVID-19 vaccine. Some clones are missing from TCRdb's copy, which holds only in-frame ones; the method was immunoSEQ multiplex PCR. The top ten clones hold 1.5% of a sample with roughly 130,000 clones, about 90% of them seen once. The specimen comprised peripheral blood, sampled on day 0 of AZD1222 vaccination. These receptors all come from an adult in good health. CDR3s include the opening cysteine and the closing phenylalanine or tryptophan. A D gene is named only where the DNA matches it firmly. Rows give clone size only sometimes, using once, few, many, or a class for an expanded clone.

TRBJ1-5 - - 16 TRBV11-2 TGTGCCAGCAGCTTAGTGGCTGGGGATGGGAATCAGCCCCAGCATTTT CASSLVAGDGNQPQHF
TRBJ1-5 - - 17 TRBV6-2/TRBV6-3 TGTGCCAGCAGTTACGAGTGGGACCCCTTAGGTAATCAGCCCCAGCATTTT CASSYEWDPLGNQPQHF
TRBJ1-1 - - 14 TRBV4-1 TGCGCCAGCAGCCAAGAGGGGCGAGTCACTGAAGCTTTCTTT CASSQEGRVTEAFF
TRBJ2-2 - - 14 TRBV7-3 TGTGCCAGCAGGGAGGGCAGGAACACCGGGGAGCTGTTTTTT CASREGRNTGELFF
TRBJ1-1 - - 14 TRBV28 TGTGCCAGCAGTTATTTCCCAGCCGGGACAGAAGCTTTCTTT CASSYFPAGTEAFF
TRBJ1-2 once TRBD1 14 TRBV19 TGTGCCAGTGAAACAGGGGGCAGGAACTATGGCTACACCTTC CASETGGRNYGYTF
TRBJ2-7 once - 13 TRBV12-3/TRBV12-4 TGTGCCAGCAGTTTAAGGGTACCCTACGAGCAGTACTTC CASSLRVPYEQYF
TRBJ2-3 - - 12 TRBV30 TGTGCCTGGAGTGTCCCGGGGCTGGAGCAGTATTTT CAWSVPGLEQYF
TRBJ1-2 - - 13 TRBV15 TGTGCCACCGCGCGGGGGGATAACTATGGCTACACCTTC CATARGDNYGYTF
TRBJ2-7 many TRBD1 17 TRBV3-1/TRBV3-2 TGTGCCAGCAGCCAAGGTTTCCGGGCAGGGGGCACTTACGAGCAGTACTTC CASSQGFRAGGTYEQYF
TRBJ2-2 - TRBD2 16 TRBV3-1/TRBV3-2 TGTGCCAGCAGCCAAACTATGCGGGGGTTTCTCGGGGAGCTGTTTTTT CASSQTMRGFLGELFF
TRBJ1-3 - - 16 TRBV4-3 TGCGCCAGCAGCCAAGATTGGGCGAGCTCTGGAAACACCATATATTTT CASSQDWASSGNTIYF
TRBJ1-5 once - 14 TRBV19 TGTGCCAGTAGTATACTGGGGGGGAATCAGCCCCAGCATTTT CASSILGGNQPQHF
TRBJ2-5 - - 11 TRBV29-1 TGCAGCGTTGGACAGCAAGAGACCCAGTACTTC CSVGQQETQYF
TRBJ2-1 - - 12 TRBV6-5 TGTGCCAGTTCCCCAGCCTACAATGAGCAGTTCTTC CASSPAYNEQFF
TRBJ2-1 - - 17 TRBV28 TGTGCCAGCAGTTCCACAGGAATGCGTGCCTCCTACAATGAGCAGTTCTTC CASSSTGMRASYNEQFF
TRBJ1-2 - - 13 TRBV30 TGTGCCTGGAGTATTGAGGGTTACTATGGCTACACCTTC CAWSIEGYYGYTF
TRBJ1-5 - - 13 TRBV6-2/TRBV6-3 TGTGCCAGCAGTTGGGTCGGGGGCCAGCCCCAGCATTTT CASSWVGGQPQHF
TRBJ1-1 - - 14 TRBV24-1 TGTGCCACCAGACCGAAGGACCCGCGGACGGAGGTTTTCTTT CATRPKDPRTEVFF
TRBJ1-1 - - 14 TRBV28 TGTGCCAGCAGTGATGACCCTGGGGACACTGAAGCTTTCTTT CASSDDPGDTEAFF
TRBJ1-5 - - 15 TRBV4-1 TGCGCCAGCAGCCAAGCCGGACCGTCGAATCAGCCCCAGCATTTT CASSQAGPSNQPQHF
TRBJ2-7 once - 13 TRBV4-3 TGCGCCAGCAGCCAAGACATACGCCGCGAGCAGTACTTC CASSQDIRREQYF
TRBJ2-3 - TRBD2 16 TRBV5-8 TGTGCCAGCAGCTTGGGTAGCGGGGGGGCCACAGATACGCAGTATTTT CASSLGSGGATDTQYF
TRBJ1-2 - - 12 TRBV18 TGTGCCAGCTCACCCAGTCAGGGTCAGGGCACCTTC CASSPSQGQGTF
TRBJ2-6 - - 17 TRBV27 TGTGCCAGCACCTCCGGGGTAGGCGGTTCTGGGGCCAACGTCCTGACTTTC CASTSGVGGSGANVLTF
TRBJ2-3 once TRBD1 16 TRBV28 TGTGCCAGCAGTTTAGGTGGGACAGTGAGCACAGATACGCAGTATTTT CASSLGGTVSTDTQYF
TRBJ2-6 - - 13 TRBV25-1 TGTGCCAGCAGTGATCAGTTGGCCAACGTCCTGACTTTC CASSDQLANVLTF
TRBJ2-7 few TRBD1 13 TRBV5-1 TGCGCCAGCAGCATGACAGGGACCTACGAGCAGTACTTC CASSMTGTYEQYF
TRBJ2-3 - - 13 TRBV27 TGTGCCAGCAGTTTAGCGTACACAGATACGCAGTATTTT CASSLAYTDTQYF
TRBJ2-7 few - 13 TRBV5-6 TGTGCCAGCAGCTTGGGGGACACCTACGAGCAGTACTTC CASSLGDTYEQYF
TRBJ1-6 once - 13 TRBV6-1 TGTGCCAGCAGTCCGGAGGGGGTTTCACCCCTCCACTTT CASSPEGVSPLHF
TRBJ1-4 - - 14 TRBV30 TGTGCCTGGAGTGTACCAGGAAGGAGAGAAAAACTGTTTTTT CAWSVPGRREKLFF
TRBJ1-3 few - 15 TRBV6-5 TGTGCCAGCAGTTACCGAGCCACCGTTGGAAACACCATATATTTT CASSYRATVGNTIYF
TRBJ2-1 - TRBD2 19 TRBV19 TGTGCCAGTAGTATGGGACTATGGCGGAGCACGAGCTCCTACAATGAGCAGTTCTTC CASSMGLWRSTSSYNEQFF
TRBJ2-3 - TRBD2 16 TRBV6-1 TGTGCCAGCAGCGAAGGTGGCGGGGGGGCCCCCGATACGCAGTATTTT CASSEGGGGAPDTQYF
TRBJ2-7 - - 14 TRBV6-1 TGTGCCAGCAGTGAACGGCCCAGGGGGGGCGAGCAGTACTTC CASSERPRGGEQYF